This TCR beta chain was sequenced during a study of blood T cell repertoires in COVID-19. Study at large: Specimens from acute and convalescent COVID-19 originated in the United States, Italy and Spain. Sample material is recorded as cDNA or gDNA derived from T cells, B-cell-depleted T cells, or PBMCs.

Germline V CDR1 and CDR2: LNHNV, YYDKDF (reference sequence). The CDR3 covers 14 residues. Trimming cost V 5 bases and J 1 base; bases outside gene matches: 4. Under the authors' procedure: Cell counts per sample came from amplifying reference gene primers. Here immunoSEQ multiplex PCR was the method, and the copy in TCRdb shows in-frame clones only, minus some. That table supplies the V and J calls and clone size; D and trimming were determined from the DNA. Found here are some 39,000 clones, approximately 91% of them singletons; the top ten hold 5% to 7%. This TCR was recovered from a human donor in a cohort sampled during active COVID-19. The sequenced sample was peripheral blood. The chain couples TRBV15 to TRBJ1-2, with 7 nucleotides matching TRBD1. The CDR3 protein is CATSLRQGNYGYTF. The CDR3 DNA sequence: TGTGCCACCAGCCTGAGACAGGGTAACTATGGCTACACCTTC. The complete variable domain, with remaining parts taken from reference TRBV15 and TRBJ1-2, reads DAMVIQNPRYQVTQFGKPVTLSCSQTLNHNVMYWYQQKSSQAPKLLFHYYDKDFNNEADTPDNFQSRRPNTSFCFLDIRSPGLGDTAMYLCATSLRQGNYGYTFGSGTRLTVV.